This passage covers 2 T cell receptor beta chains from one sample sequenced in a study of beta chain bispecific antibodies for T cell cancers. The antigens of these receptors remain unknown. Each CDR3 protein gets one entry after TCRdb re-called the 5' RACE reads with MiXCR. In the table there are more than 20,000 distinct CDR3 sequences, just over 2% of which are singletons. Expansion lasted two to four days, with either anti-CD3 antibody OKT3 or CD3/CD28 beads. Whole-study findings and limits: Normal T cells contributed less of the targeted TRBV signal than the leukemia cells did. Versus anti-CD19, anti-TRBV12 exposure cut the TRBV12-3 share of TRBV signal by approximately 99%.

Sequencing was performed on healthy donor T cells cultured with leukemia cells, taken from a culture containing a bispecific antibody targeting TCR Vbeta12. The receptor source for this set is a human donor in good health. Some clones in this sample may be carry-over from other donors' samples.

This clonotype was recorded many times. The chain recombines TRBV27 with TRBJ2-1; TRBD2 might be the D (6 bases). CDR3 length: 16 residues. V was pared by 3 bases and J by 7 bases, with 19 bases between. Germline CDR1 MNHEY, CDR2 SMNVEV (reference sequence). The CDR3 is CASSFLGGPTLNEQFF. CDR3 DNA sequence: TGTGCCAGCAGTTTCCTCGGGGGACCCACCCTTAATGAGCAGTTCTTC.

The table lists this clonotype with many counts. This sequence joins TRBV20-1 and TRBJ1-1; D is uncertain. Trimming removed 3 bases at V and 3 bases at J, with 29 bases between. CDR1 and CDR2 (germline): DFQATT, SNEGSKA (reference sequence). The CDR3 covers 19 residues. The CDR3 here is CSASRQSFSIVPFDTEAFF. CDR3 coding DNA: TGCAGTGCTAGTAGACAAAGCTTCTCGATAGTTCCTTTTGACACTGAAGCTTTCTTT.